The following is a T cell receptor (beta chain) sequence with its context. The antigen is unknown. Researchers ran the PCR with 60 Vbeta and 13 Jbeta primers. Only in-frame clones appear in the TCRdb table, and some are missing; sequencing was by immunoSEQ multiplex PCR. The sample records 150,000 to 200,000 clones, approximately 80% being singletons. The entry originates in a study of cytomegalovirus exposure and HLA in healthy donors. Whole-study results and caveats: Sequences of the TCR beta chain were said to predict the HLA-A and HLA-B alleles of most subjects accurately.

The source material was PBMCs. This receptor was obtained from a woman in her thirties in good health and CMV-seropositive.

The chain's CDR3 is CASSSRQGRRETQYF. CDR3 sequence (DNA): TGTGCCAGCAGTTCCCGACAGGGCAGGAGGGAGACCCAGTACTTC. J is TRBJ2-5 and V is TRBV28; 7 bases line up with TRBD1. The J segment lost 5 bases and the V segment lost 4 bases, leaving 10 bases of the junction unmatched. The CDR3 spans 15 residues. Germline values: CDR1 MDHEN, CDR2 SYDVKM. Full variable domain (outside the CDR3, taken from reference TRBV28 and TRBJ2-5): DVKVTQSSRYLVKRTGEKVFLECVQDMDHENMFWYRQDPGLGLRLIYFSYDVKMKEKGDIPEGYSVSREKKERFSLILESASTNQTSMYLCASSSRQGRRETQYFGPGTRLLVL.